Below, 9 T cell receptor beta chains from the same sample are listed, as sequenced in a study of CD4+ T cells in melanoma. The repertoire was sequenced with immunoSEQ multiplex PCR; TCRdb's copy has only in-frame clones and lacks some. The data contain 50,000 to 60,000 clones, 60% to 80% of them seen just once; the ten biggest clones take up approximately 5%. The sample comprised tumor tissue. These receptors all come from a human donor with melanoma.

V usage is TRBV7-6 and J usage is TRBJ2-7; 8 bases are shared with TRBD1. CDR1 and CDR2 from the germline V gene are SGHVS and FNYEAQ. After removal of 4 bases from V and 2 bases from J, the junction contained 7 bases not matched to a gene. There are 15 residues in the CDR3. CDR3 in DNA: TGTGCCAGCAGCTCCGGGACAGGAGAACCCTACGAGCAGTACTTC. Residues: CASSSGTGEPYEQYF.

V is TRBV7-9 and J is TRBJ1-2, with a tentative D call TRBD1 (6 bases). V was shortened by 5 bases and J by 3 bases, with 19 bases between the two germline ends. The CDR3 contains 16 residues. Germline-derived CDR1 and CDR2 are SEHNR and FQNEAQ (reference sequence). In DNA form, the CDR3 reads TGTGCCAGCAGCCCGACCCACGACAGGACCCACTATGGCTACACCTTC. Translating it yields CASSPTHDRTHYGYTF.

This chain links TRBV10-3 with TRBJ2-3; 10 nucleotides align to TRBD2. The germline gives CDR1 ENHRY, CDR2 SYGVKD. V lost 3 bases, J lost 2 bases, and 5 bases stayed unmatched. This CDR3 region has 16 residues. DNA for the CDR3: TGTGCCATCAGTGATAAGCGGGGGGGCCCCACAGATACGCAGTATTTT. Translated, it gives CAISDKRGGPTDTQYF.

The V and J genes are TRBV29-1 and TRBJ2-7; 7 nucleotides line up with TRBD2. This CDR3 has 14 residues. Germline lookup yields CDR1 SQVTM and CDR2 ANQGSEA. Trimming took 1 base from V and 4 from J; bases not matched to a gene: 7. The CDR3 here is CSVEVRGEGYEQYF. The CDR3 DNA follows: TGCAGCGTTGAAGTACGGGGGGAAGGGTACGAGCAGTACTTC.

This clone came up once. Here the CDR3 reads CASSEIQETQYF. CDR3 coding DNA: TGTGCCAGCAGTGAAATCCAAGAGACCCAGTACTTC. This sequence joins TRBV6-1 and TRBJ2-5; D remains unclear. The CDR3 is made up of 12 amino acids. The germline V and J ends were trimmed by 2 bases and 1 base, with 2 bases remaining between them. Germline loops: CDR1 MNHNS, CDR2 SASEGT.

The chain recombines TRBV6-6 with TRBJ2-1; D uncertain. The CDR3 is made up of 15 amino acids. CDR1 and CDR2 from the germline V gene are MNHNY and SVGAGI (reference sequence). The V end lost 5 bases, the J end lost 7 bases, and 18 bases lay between the germline ends. CDR3 loop: CASSPLEWPENEQFF. Here the CDR3 DNA reads TGTGCCAGCAGTCCCCTTGAGTGGCCGGAGAATGAGCAGTTCTTC.

J is TRBJ2-1 and V is TRBV15, with 11 bases lining up with TRBD2. Unmatched junction bases numbered 7, after V lost 3 bases and J lost 6 bases. CDR3 length equals 16 residues. Germline values: CDR1 LNHNV, CDR2 YYDKDF (reference sequence). CDR3 sequence (DNA): TGTGCCACCAGCAGGATCCTAGCGGGGGGTGGCAATGAGCAGTTCTTC. The encoded protein is CATSRILAGGGNEQFF.

This clone appeared a few times. The V gene is TRBV15, the J gene TRBJ2-2, with 9 nucleotides matching TRBD1. Germline CDR1 reads LNHNV; CDR2 reads YYDKDF (reference sequence). Trimming took 3 bases from V and 3 from J; bases not matched to a gene: 2. The CDR3 has 15 residues. CDR3 sequence reads: CATSSGQGHTGELFF. In nucleotides, the CDR3 is TGTGCCACCAGCAGTGGACAGGGGCACACCGGGGAGCTGTTTTTT.

The V and J genes are TRBV28 and TRBJ2-3; D may be TRBD1 (5 bases). V lost 6 bases and J 2 bases, leaving 12 bases between the germline ends. The CDR3 has 14 residues. Germline CDR1 reads MDHEN; CDR2 reads SYDVKM. CDR3 in amino acids: CASRQSTATDTQYF. For the CDR3, the DNA is TGTGCCAGCAGGCAATCGACAGCCACAGATACGCAGTATTTT.